What follows are 9 T cell receptor beta chains derived from one specimen sequenced in a study of cytomegalovirus exposure and HLA in healthy donors. PCR involved 60 Vbeta and 13 Jbeta primers. The table came from immunoSEQ multiplex PCR; TCRdb's copy has only in-frame clones and leaves some out. The profile covers approximately 150,000 clones, with about 80% appearing a single time and about 2.2% taken by the ten largest. The specimen sequenced was PBMCs. These receptors were obtained from a woman younger than 30 in good health and CMV-seropositive.

This rearrangement joins TRBV5-6 to TRBJ1-1; TRBD1 matches at 10 bases. Trimming removed 4 bases from V and 5 bases from J; junction bases left unmatched: 8. From germline, CDR1 is SGHDT and CDR2 YYEEEE. The CDR3 runs 15 residues. The CDR3 here is CASSSAGTGETEAFF. The CDR3 DNA sequence: TGTGCCAGCAGCAGTGCCGGGACAGGGGAGACTGAAGCTTTCTTT.

V and J are TRBV28 and TRBJ2-7, with a tentative D call TRBD2 (5 bases). The CDR3 has 14 residues. Germline CDR1 MDHEN, CDR2 SYDVKM. Trimming left V 5 bases short and J 7 bases short, with 18 bases between. CDR3 sequence (DNA): TGTGCCAGCAGTCCCCCTATTTCCGGGGAGGAGCAGTACTTC. Translation gives CASSPPISGEEQYF.

The V call is TRBV5-1, the J call TRBJ1-3; maybe TRBD1 (6 bases). Trimming took off 4 bases at V and 2 bases at J, with 16 bases between the two ends. The CDR3 consists of 16 residues. Per germline, CDR1 SGHRS and CDR2 YFSETQ. CDR3 amino acids: CASSLRTEKAGNTIYF. The CDR3 bases are TGCGCCAGCAGCCTTAGGACAGAAAAAGCTGGAAACACCATATATTTT.

The chain links TRBV6-6 to TRBJ2-2; D possibly corresponds to TRBD2 (6 bases). The CDR3 extends over 14 amino acids. V was pared by 7 bases and J by 6 bases, with 15 bases between. Germline V lookup: CDR1 MNHNY, CDR2 SVGAGI (reference sequence). CDR3 in DNA: TGTGCCAGCAACTACCTCTCGGGGGCCGGGGAGCTGTTTTTT. It translates to CASNYLSGAGELFF.

The chain carries TRBV5-1 and TRBJ2-1; 11 bases fit TRBD2. Germline V gene data show CDR1 as SGHRS and CDR2 as YFSETQ. After removal of 1 base from V and 3 bases from J, the junction contained 12 bases not matched to a gene. The CDR3 has 19 residues. The CDR3 sequence is CASSLQATILAGDYNEQFF. CDR3 coding DNA: TGCGCCAGCAGCTTGCAGGCCACTATACTAGCGGGAGACTACAATGAGCAGTTCTTC.

A remark on this clone: The junction differs from germline at one of its ends, possibly a read error. The chain employs TRBV7-9 and TRBJ1-2; D is possibly TRBD1 (6 bases). CDR3 length: 12 amino acids. Germline V CDR1 and CDR2: SEHNR, FQNEAQ (reference sequence). The chain's CDR3 is CSSSLGGPGYTF. The CDR3 DNA is TGTTCCAGCAGCTTAGGGGGGCCTGGCTACACCTTC.

The chain couples TRBV4-1 to TRBJ2-3, with TRBD1 identical over 8 bases. V lost 4 bases and J lost 3; bases outside the gene matches: 9. Germline V CDR1 and CDR2: MGHRA, YSYEKL. CDR3 length: 16 residues. The CDR3: CASSPVRTGRTDTQYF. The CDR3 DNA sequence: TGCGCCAGCAGCCCGGTGAGGACAGGGAGGACAGATACGCAGTATTTT.

V usage is TRBV4-3 and J usage is TRBJ1-6; 10 nucleotides line up with TRBD1. The germline V gene encodes CDR1 LGHNA and CDR2 YSLEER. The junction had 2 bases not matched to a gene; V was cut back by 2 bases and J by 7 bases. This CDR3 is 15 amino acids long. CDR3 sequence (DNA): TGCGCCAGCAGCCAACTGGGACAGGGGAATTCACCCCTCCACTTT. This sequence encodes CASSQLGQGNSPLHF.

The chain employs TRBV14 and TRBJ2-5; D not certain. Germline CDR1 SGHDN, CDR2 FVKESK. V was cut by 4 bases and J by 4 bases, with 10 bases left in between. This CDR3 is built from 13 residues. CDR3 DNA: TGTGCCAGCAGCCGCGGATTGGGAGAGACCCAGTACTTC. Translation gives CASSRGLGETQYF. Full variable domain (missing parts from reference TRBV14 and TRBJ2-5): EAGVTQFPSHSVIEKGQTVTLRCDPISGHDNLYWYRRVMGKEIKFLLHFVKESKQDESGMPNNRFLAERTGGTYSTLKVQPAELEDSGVYFCASSRGLGETQYFGPGTRLLVL.